This T cell receptor (beta chain) was recorded in a study of shared clonotypes between healthy human individuals. General study results and limits: Sharing across several donors was seen in 4% to 6.5% of naive CD4 clonotypes. Larger richness was generally estimated for naive than memory subsets. The study found lower generation probabilities in non-shared clonotypes than in those shared by all four donors.

The germline gives CDR1 SGHNT, CDR2 YENEEA. V gave up 1 base and J gave up 5 bases, with 9 bases separating them. The CDR3 consists of 13 residues. With regard to this clone: Antigen unknown.

The assay was immunoSEQ multiplex PCR, and TCRdb's table has in-frame clones only and misses some. The sample holds about 530,000 clones, approximately 95% seen once. The chain is built from TRBV11-3 and TRBJ2-7; D is unclear. This clonotype originated in a woman aged 25 to 39 in good health. The sample comprised naive CD4+ T cells sorted from blood. Documented subset: CD45RA+ positively selected. CDR3 sequence: CASSLGGYNEQYF. Here the CDR3 DNA reads TGTGCCAGCAGCTTAGGAGGATACAACGAGCAGTACTTC.